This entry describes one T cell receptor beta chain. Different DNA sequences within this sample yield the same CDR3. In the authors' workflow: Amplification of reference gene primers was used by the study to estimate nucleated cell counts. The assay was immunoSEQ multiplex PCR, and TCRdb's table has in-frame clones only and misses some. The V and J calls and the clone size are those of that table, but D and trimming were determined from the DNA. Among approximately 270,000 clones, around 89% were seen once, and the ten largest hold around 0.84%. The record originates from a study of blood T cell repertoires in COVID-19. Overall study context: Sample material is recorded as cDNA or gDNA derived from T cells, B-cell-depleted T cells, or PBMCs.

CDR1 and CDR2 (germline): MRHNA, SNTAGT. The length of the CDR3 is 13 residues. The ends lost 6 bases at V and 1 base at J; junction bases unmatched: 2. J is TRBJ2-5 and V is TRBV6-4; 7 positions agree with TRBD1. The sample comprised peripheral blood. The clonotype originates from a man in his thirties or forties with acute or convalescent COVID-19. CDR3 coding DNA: TGTGCCAGCAGCCGGGACAGCCAAGAGACCCAGTACTTC. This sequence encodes CASSRDSQETQYF.